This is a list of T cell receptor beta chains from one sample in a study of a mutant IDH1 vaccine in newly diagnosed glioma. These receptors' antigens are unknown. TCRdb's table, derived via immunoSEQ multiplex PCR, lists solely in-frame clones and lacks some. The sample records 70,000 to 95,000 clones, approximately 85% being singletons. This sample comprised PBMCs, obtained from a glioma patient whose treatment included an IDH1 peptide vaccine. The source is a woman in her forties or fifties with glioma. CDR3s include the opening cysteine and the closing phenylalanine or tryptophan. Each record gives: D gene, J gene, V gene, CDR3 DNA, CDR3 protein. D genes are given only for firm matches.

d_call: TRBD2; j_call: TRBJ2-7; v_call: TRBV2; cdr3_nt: TGTGCCAGCAGTGAATTGGGCGGGGGGACCTCCTACGAGCAGTACTTC; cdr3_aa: CASSELGGGTSYEQYF
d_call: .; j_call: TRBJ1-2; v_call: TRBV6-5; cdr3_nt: TGTGCCAGCAGTTACTCTCAGGCTGTTCGTGGCTACACCTTC; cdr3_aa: CASSYSQAVRGYTF
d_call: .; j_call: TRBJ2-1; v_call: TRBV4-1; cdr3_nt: TGCGCCAGCAGCCAAGGAGGGTTATCCTACAATGAGCAGTTCTTC; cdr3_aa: CASSQGGLSYNEQFF
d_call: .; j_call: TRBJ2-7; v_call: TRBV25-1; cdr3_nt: TGTGCCAGCAGTGAATACCGGCAGGGTTACGAGCAGTACTTC; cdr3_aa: CASSEYRQGYEQYF
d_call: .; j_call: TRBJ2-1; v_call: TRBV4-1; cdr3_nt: TGCGCCAGCAGCCAAACGTCCCCTTACAATGAGCAGTTCTTC; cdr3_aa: CASSQTSPYNEQFF
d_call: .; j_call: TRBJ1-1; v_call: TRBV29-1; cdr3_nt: TGCAGCGTGGCCCTCCTTAAGGGGAACACTGAAGCTTTCTTT; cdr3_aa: CSVALLKGNTEAFF
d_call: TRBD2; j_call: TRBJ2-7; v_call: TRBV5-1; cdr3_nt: TGCGCCAGCAGCTTGGCTACTATAGCGGGAGGGGGCTACGAGCAGTACTTC; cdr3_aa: CASSLATIAGGGYEQYF
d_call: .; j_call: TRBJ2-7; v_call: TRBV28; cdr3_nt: TGTGCCAGCAGTTTTTGGGCGGGGTCCTACGAGCAGTACTTC; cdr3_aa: CASSFWAGSYEQYF
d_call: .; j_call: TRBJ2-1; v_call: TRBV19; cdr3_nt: TGTGCCAGTAGGTTAGGACGGGGCGATGAGCAGTTCTTC; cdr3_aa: CASRLGRGDEQFF
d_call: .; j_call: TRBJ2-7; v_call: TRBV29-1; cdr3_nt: TGCAGCGTTGTAAACAGGGTCGGGATCTACGAGCAGTACTTC; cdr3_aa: CSVVNRVGIYEQYF
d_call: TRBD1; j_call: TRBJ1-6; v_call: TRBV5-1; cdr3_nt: TGCGCCAGCAGCGCTTTTGACAGGGCAAATTCACCCCTCCACTTT; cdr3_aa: CASSAFDRANSPLHF
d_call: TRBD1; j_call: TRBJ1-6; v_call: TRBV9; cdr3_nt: TGTGCCAGCAGCCAAGGACAGGGTGGGAATTCACCCCTCCACTTT; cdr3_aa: CASSQGQGGNSPLHF
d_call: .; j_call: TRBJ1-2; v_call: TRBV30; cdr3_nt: TGTGCCTGGAACGATTCGGGGGGAAAAGATGGCTACACCTTC; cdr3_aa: CAWNDSGGKDGYTF
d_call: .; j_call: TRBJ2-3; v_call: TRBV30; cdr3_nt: TGTGCCTGGAGTGTACTGGGAGATACGCAGTATTTT; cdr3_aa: CAWSVLGDTQYF
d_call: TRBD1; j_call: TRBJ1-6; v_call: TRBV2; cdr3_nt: TGTGCCAGCAGCGACAGGGGCCTTAGCCCAAATTCACCCCTCCACTTT; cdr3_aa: CASSDRGLSPNSPLHF
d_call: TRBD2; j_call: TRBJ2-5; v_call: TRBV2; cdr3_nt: TGTGCCAGCAGTGAAAATAGCGGGACCGCGGGGGAGACCCAGTACTTC; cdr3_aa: CASSENSGTAGETQYF
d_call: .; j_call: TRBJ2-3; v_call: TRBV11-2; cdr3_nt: TGTGCCAGCAGCTCGCGTCAGGGGACCCCAGATACGCAGTATTTT; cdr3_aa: CASSSRQGTPDTQYF